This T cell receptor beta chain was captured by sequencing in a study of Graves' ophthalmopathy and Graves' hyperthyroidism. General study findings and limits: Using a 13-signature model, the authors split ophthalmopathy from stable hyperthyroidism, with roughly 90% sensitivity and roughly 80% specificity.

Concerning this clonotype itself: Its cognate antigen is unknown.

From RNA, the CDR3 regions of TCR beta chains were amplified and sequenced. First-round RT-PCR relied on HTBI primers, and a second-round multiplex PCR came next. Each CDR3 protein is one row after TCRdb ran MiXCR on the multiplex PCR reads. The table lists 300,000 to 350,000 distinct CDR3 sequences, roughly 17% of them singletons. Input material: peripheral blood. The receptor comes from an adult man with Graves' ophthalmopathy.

CDR3 loop: CASSYRTAVEQETQYF. CDR3 nucleotide sequence: TGTGCCAGCAGTTACCGGACAGCCGTGGAGCAAGAGACCCAGTACTTC. The chain employs TRBV6-2 or TRBV6-3 and TRBJ2-5; TRBD1 is a possible D gene (6 bases). Trimming cost V 2 bases and J 2 bases, with 15 bases left between them. The CDR3 has 16 residues. The V gene's germline CDR1 is MNHEY and CDR2 SVGEGT.